The clone carrying this T cell receptor (beta chain) turned up a few times. Its antigen is unidentified. Germline assignment: CDR1 MNHEY and CDR2 SVGAGI. The V end lost 2 bases, the J end lost 7 bases, and 6 bases lay between the germline ends. This CDR3 has 13 amino acids. Since all of the isolated RNA was reverse transcribed, expressed TCRB transcripts were what got sequenced. Sequencing was performed with immunoSEQ multiplex PCR; in TCRdb, only in-frame clones are kept and a portion is missing. The table records about 350,000 clones, roughly 21% of them present only once. The data are from a study of beta chain features in type 1 diabetes. Overall study results and limits: Comparison showed that naive, central memory and Treg TCRB repertoires appeared more similar among patients than among healthy donors. Diminished insertions and augmented deletions at VDJ junctions characterized type 1 diabetes patients.

The specimen sequenced was naive CD4+ T cells from blood. The TCR sequence derives from a woman aged 18-30 years in good health. The J gene is TRBJ1-6, the V gene TRBV6-5, with D unclear. The CDR3 spells CASSYQRNSPLHF. Here the CDR3 DNA reads TGTGCCAGCAGTTACCAGAGGAATTCACCCCTCCACTTT.